This TCR beta chain was found in a study of blood T cell repertoires in COVID-19. Background on the study: There were acute and convalescent COVID-19 samples, and they came from the United States, Italy and Spain.

Profiling relied on immunoSEQ multiplex PCR, and the TCRdb table lists in-frame clones only, not all of them. This table has under 45,000 clones, 80% to 90% appearing once. The sample comprised peripheral blood. The TCR comes from a man between 40 and 49 years old with active COVID-19.

CDR3 sequence (DNA): TGTGCCAGCAGCTTACGAGGGGGAGCTGGCTACGAGCAGTACTTC. Amino acid sequence: CASSLRGGAGYEQYF. The chain has TRBV11-2 and TRBJ2-7; D is perhaps TRBD1 (6 bases). Trimming removed 2 bases at V and 3 bases at J, with 14 bases between. The CDR3 has 15 residues. Germline CDR1 reads SGHAT; CDR2 reads FQNNGV.